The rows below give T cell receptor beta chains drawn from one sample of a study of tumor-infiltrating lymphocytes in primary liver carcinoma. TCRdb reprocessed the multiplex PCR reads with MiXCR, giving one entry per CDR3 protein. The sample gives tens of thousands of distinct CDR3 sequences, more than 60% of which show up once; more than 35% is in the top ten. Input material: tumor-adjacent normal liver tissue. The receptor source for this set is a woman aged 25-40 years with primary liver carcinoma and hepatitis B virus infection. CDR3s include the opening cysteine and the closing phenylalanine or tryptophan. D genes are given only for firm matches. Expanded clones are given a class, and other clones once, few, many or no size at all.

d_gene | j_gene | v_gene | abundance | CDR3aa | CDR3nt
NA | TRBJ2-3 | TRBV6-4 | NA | CASSRTSESDTQYF | TGTGCCAGCAGCAGGACCAGCGAGTCAGATACGCAGTATTTT
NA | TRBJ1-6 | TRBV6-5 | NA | CASSRQSAIYNSPIHF | TGTGCCAGCAGTAGACAGTCTGCCATATATAACTCACCCATCCACTTT
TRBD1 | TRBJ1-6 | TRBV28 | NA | CARITHRGQVFFTLHF | TGTGCCAGAATTACCCACAGGGGGCAAGTTTTCTTCACCCTCCACTTT
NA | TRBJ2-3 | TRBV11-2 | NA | CTSRLPGQFTDTQYF | TGCACCAGCAGACTACCTGGACAGTTCACAGATACGCAGTATTTT
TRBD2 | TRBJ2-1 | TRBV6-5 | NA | CASRVTSGRQNEQLF | TGTGCCAGTAGAGTAACTAGCGGGAGACAAAATGAGCAGTTATTC
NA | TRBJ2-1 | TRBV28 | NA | CGSFFGEQFF | TGTGGCAGTTTTTTTGGTGAGCAGTTCTTC
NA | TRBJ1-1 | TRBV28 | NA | CASSLFSGTLEGTFF | TGTGCCAGCAGTTTATTCTCCGGGACATTAGAGGGTACTTTCTTT
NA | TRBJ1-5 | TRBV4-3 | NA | CANSQDPASQPQHF | TGCGCCAACAGCCAAGATCCTGCCAGTCAGCCCCAGCATTTT
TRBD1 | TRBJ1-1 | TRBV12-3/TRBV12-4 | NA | CVSSFQGVRTEAFF | TGTGTCAGCAGTTTTCAGGGGGTAAGGACCGAAGCTTTCTTT
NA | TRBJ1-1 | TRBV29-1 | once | CSLNQVTEAFF | TGCAGCCTAAACCAGGTCACTGAAGCTTTCTTC
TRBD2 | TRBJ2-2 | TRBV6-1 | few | CASSELAGGTEEPFF | TGTGCCAGCAGTGAACTAGCGGGAGGCACCGAGGAGCCGTTTTTT
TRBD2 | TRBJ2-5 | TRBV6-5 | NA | CASSHSGLARHNRETQYF | TGTGCCAGCAGTCACTCGGGACTAGCGCGCCATAACCGAGAGACCCAGTACTTC
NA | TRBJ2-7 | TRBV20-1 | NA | CSAKLPGHIYVQYF | TGCAGTGCTAAACTTCCGGGACACATTTACGTGCAGTATTTC
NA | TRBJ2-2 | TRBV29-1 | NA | CSARWNTGELFF | TGCAGCGCTAGATGGAACACTGGGGAGCTGTTTTTT
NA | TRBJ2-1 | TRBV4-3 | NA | CASSQGFEMRSYDVQFF | TGCGCCAGCAGCCAGGGTTTCGAGATGAGGTCCTACGATGTGCAGTTCTTC
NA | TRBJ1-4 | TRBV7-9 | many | CASKTAFNEKLFF | TGTGCCAGCAAGACAGCTTTTAATGAAAAACTGTTTTTT
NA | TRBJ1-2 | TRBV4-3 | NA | CASSPSREIASYTF | TGCGCCAGTAGCCCATCCAGGGAGATCGCTAGCTACACCTTC
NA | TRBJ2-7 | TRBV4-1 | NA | CVSSLTGVNSYEQYF | TGCGTCAGCAGCCTAACAGGAGTTAACTCCTACGAGCAGTACTTC
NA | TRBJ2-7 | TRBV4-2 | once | CASSTGESVGDVYEQYF | TGTGCCAGCAGCACCGGGGAGTCAGTGGGAGATGTTTACGAGCAGTACTTC
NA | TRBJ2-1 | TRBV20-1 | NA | CSARARRGWNEQFF | TGCAGTGCTAGAGCGAGGAGGGGCTGGAATGAGCAGTTCTTC
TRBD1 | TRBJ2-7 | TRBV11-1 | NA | CANRGKRSYEQYF | TGTGCCAACAGGGGGAAGCGATCCTACGAGCAGTACTTC
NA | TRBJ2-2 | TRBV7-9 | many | CASSLRLVNTGELFF | TGTGCCAGCAGCTTAAGACTCGTGAACACCGGGGAGCTGTTTTTT
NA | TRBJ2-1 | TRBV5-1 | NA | CASSRTTGDRSSYNEQFF | TGCGCCAGCAGCAGAACAACGGGAGACAGGAGCTCCTACAACGAGCAGTTCTTC
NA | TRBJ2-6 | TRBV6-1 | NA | CASSMMRTGANVLTF | TGTGCCAGCAGCATGATGCGAACTGGGGCCAACGTCCTGACTTTC
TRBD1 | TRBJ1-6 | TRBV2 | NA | CASSEALQGPNSPLHF | TGTGCCAGCAGTGAAGCTTTACAGGGGCCTAATTCACCCCTCCACTTT
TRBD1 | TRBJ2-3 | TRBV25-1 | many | CASSANRGDADTQYF | TGTGCCAGCAGTGCGAACAGGGGGGACGCAGATACGCAGTATTTT
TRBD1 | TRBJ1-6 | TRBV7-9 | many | CASSPGQGNSPLHF | TGTGCCAGCAGCCCGGGACAGGGAAATTCACCCCTCCACTTT
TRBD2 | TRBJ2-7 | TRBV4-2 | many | CASDPGAGANYEQYF | TGTGCCAGCGATCCTGGAGCGGGAGCCAACTACGAGCAGTACTTC
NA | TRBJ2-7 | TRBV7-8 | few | CAGSAPRGLALYVQYF | TGTGCCGGCAGCGCCCCCCGGGGTCTCGCCCTCTACGTGCAGTACTTC
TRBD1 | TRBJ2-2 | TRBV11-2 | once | CASSLVQDRGSRRLFF | TGTGCCAGCAGCTTAGTTCAGGACAGGGGGAGCCGGAGACTGTTTTTT
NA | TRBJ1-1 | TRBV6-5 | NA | CASDQRGSTEAFF | TGTGCCAGCGATCAACGGGGGTCGACTGAAGCTTTCTTT
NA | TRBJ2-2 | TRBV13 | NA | CASSFQIANTWELFF | TGTGCCAGCAGCTTCCAGATAGCGAACACCTGGGAGCTGTTTTTT
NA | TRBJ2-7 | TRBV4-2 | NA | CVSSQDWNEQYF | TGTGTCAGCAGTCAAGATTGGAACGAGCAGTACTTC
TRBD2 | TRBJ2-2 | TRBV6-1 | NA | CASSEALAGGTNTGEPFF | TGTGCCAGCAGTGAAGCATTGGCGGGAGGGACGAACACCGGGGAGCCGTTTTTT
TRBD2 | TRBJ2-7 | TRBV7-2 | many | CASSLSSGIYEQYF | TGTGCCAGCAGCTTATCTAGCGGGATTTACGAGCAGTACTTC
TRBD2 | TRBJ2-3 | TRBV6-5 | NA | CASSYPKASGDTQYF | TGTGCCAGCAGTTACCCGAAGGCTAGCGGAGATACGCAATATTTT
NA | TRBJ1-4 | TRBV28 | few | CASSSSGWGDEKLFF | TGTGCCAGCAGTTCCTCAGGGTGGGGGGATGAAAAACTGTTTTTT
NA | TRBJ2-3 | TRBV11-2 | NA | CASRFRRDTDTQYF | TGTGCCAGCAGGTTCAGGCGGGACACAGATACACAGTATTTT
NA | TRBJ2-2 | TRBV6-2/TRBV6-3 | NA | CASSYSRQSGELFF | TGTGCCAGCAGTTACTCGAGGCAGAGCGGGGAGCTGTTTTTT
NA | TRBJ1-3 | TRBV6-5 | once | CASSPWDRLSSGNIIYF | TGTGCCAGCAGTCCCTGGGACCGTCTGAGCTCTGGAAACATCATATATTTC
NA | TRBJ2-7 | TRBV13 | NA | CASSLHGAYEQYF | TGTGCCAGCAGCCTCCACGGCGCCTACGAGCAGTACTTC
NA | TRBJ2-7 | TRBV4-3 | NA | CASSQDFPESYGQYF | TGCGCCAGCAGCCAAGATTTTCCAGAGTCCTACGGGCAGTACTTT
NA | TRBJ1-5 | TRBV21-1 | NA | CASSKVGERHTNQPQHF | TGTGCCAGCAGCAAAGTGGGCGAACGACATACCAATCAGCCCCAGCATTTC
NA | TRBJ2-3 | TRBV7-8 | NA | CASSLEDAGGSTDTQYF | TGTGCCAGCAGCTTAGAAGATGCCGGCGGGAGCACAGATACGCAGTATTTT
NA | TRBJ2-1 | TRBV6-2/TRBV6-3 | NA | CDSSSGPESNEQFF | TGTGACAGCAGTTCCGGGCCAGAGAGCAATGAACAGTTCTTC
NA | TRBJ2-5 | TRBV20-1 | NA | CSASIGGTLQETQYF | TGCAGTGCTAGTATTGGCGGAACTCTTCAAGAGACCCAGTACTTC
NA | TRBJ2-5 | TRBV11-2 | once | CASSFWVGAGEEAQYF | TGTGCCAGCAGCTTCTGGGTGGGGGCAGGGGAAGAGGCCCAGTACTTC
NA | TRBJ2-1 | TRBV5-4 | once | CTSRTTGNNEQSF | TGTACCAGCAGGACGACTGGAAACAATGAGCAGTCCTTC
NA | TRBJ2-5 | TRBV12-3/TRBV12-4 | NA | CAGSLPASQETQYF | TGTGCCGGCAGTTTACCCGCTAGCCAGGAGACCCAGTACTTC
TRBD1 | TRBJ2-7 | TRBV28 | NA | CASGRDRVYEQYF | TGTGCCAGCGGCCGGGACAGGGTCTACGAGCAGTACTTC
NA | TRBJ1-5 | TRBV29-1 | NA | CSMGQGSQPQHF | TGCAGTATGGGACAAGGAAGCCAGCCCCAGCATTTT